The clone carrying this TCR beta chain was found many times. In TCRdb, the 5' RACE reads were re-called with MiXCR into one record per CDR3 protein. The sample lists 250,000 or so distinct CDR3 sequences, roughly 8.7% occurring once. This CDR3 has 17 amino acids. V gave up 0 bases and J gave up 7 bases; unmatched junction bases: 11. Germline CDR1 reads SGHDT; CDR2 reads YYEEEE. The data are from a study of identical twins. This sample was also put to use in a study of yellow fever vaccine responses in identical twins.

This TCR derives from a young woman in good health. V usage is TRBV5-6 and J usage is TRBJ2-1; 9 nucleotides agree with TRBD1. Sequencing was done on a sample of CD8+ T cells sorted from blood. The CDR3 region has the DNA TGTGCCAGCAGCTTGGGCCCCAGACAGGGGGTACGGAATGAGCAGTTCTTC. Translated: CASSLGPRQGVRNEQFF.